A single sample gave rise to the 32 T cell receptor beta chains below, sequenced in a study of OX40 agonist ivuxolimab in advanced cancers. Clones were read by immunoSEQ multiplex PCR, and TCRdb kept only the in-frame ones, dropping some. The table has 50,000 to 70,000 clones, 65% to 85% seen once. Specimen: CD4+ or CD8+ T cells sorted from blood, collected in a trial of the OX40 agonist ivuxolimab. All receptors derive from an adult with an advanced solid tumor such as melanoma, head and neck, liver or kidney cancer.

The CDR3: CASSQGTELAKNIQYF. Written as DNA, the CDR3 is TGCGCCAGCAGCCAAGGGACAGAACTAGCCAAAAACATTCAGTACTTC. The chain links TRBV4-1 to TRBJ2-4, with TRBD1 as a possible D gene (6 bases). Germline V gene data show CDR1 as MGHRA and CDR2 as YSYEKL. CDR3 size: 16 residues. V was cut by 1 base and J by 0 bases, with 10 bases left in between.

The chain employs TRBV9 and TRBJ2-2, with TRBD2 as a possible D gene (5 bases). Germline assignment: CDR1 SGDLS and CDR2 YYNGEE. The CDR3 is 16 amino acids. Deletions cut 6 bases from V and 0 bases from J, with 15 bases between. The CDR3 loop is CASTPSGGTNTGELFF. The CDR3 region has the DNA TGTGCCAGCACCCCATCAGGAGGTACGAACACCGGGGAGCTGTTTTTT. Using reference TRBV9 and TRBJ2-2 for the parts outside the CDR3, the full variable domain is DSGVTQTPKHLITATGQRVTLRCSPRSGDLSVYWYQQSLDQGLQFLIQYYNGEERAKGNILERFSAQQFPDLHSELNLSSLELGDSALYFCASTPSGGTNTGELFFGEGSRLTVL.

The J gene is TRBJ2-1, the V gene TRBV18; 11 bases match TRBD2. After removal of 1 base from V and 9 bases from J, the junction contained 8 bases not matched to a gene. Germline V gene sequence: CDR1 KGHSH, CDR2 LQKENI. This CDR3 has 16 amino acids. For the CDR3, the DNA is TGTGCCAGCTCACCACGGGCCACTAGCGGGAGATCTGAGCAGTTCTTC. Its translation: CASSPRATSGRSEQFF.

The rearrangement uses TRBV7-2 and TRBJ2-3; D might be TRBD2 (7 bases). Trimming removed 4 bases from V and 2 bases from J, with 13 bases in between. Germline CDR1 reads SGHTA; CDR2 reads FQGNSA. The CDR3 runs 15 residues. The DNA of the CDR3 is TGTGCCAGCAGCTCCCGGGGGGCCGACACAGATACGCAGTATTTT. Translating gives CASSSRGADTDTQYF.

Here the CDR3 DNA reads TGTGCCAGCAGCTCCTGGACAGGGACCTACGAGCAGTACTTC. Translating gives CASSSWTGTYEQYF. This chain joins TRBV7-2 and TRBJ2-7; 8 positions match TRBD1. The CDR3 is made up of 14 amino acids. Germline V lookup: CDR1 SGHTA, CDR2 FQGNSA. Losses at the gene ends were 4 bases for V and 2 bases for J; bases not matched to a gene: 4.

The chain combines TRBV11-3 with TRBJ1-1; a possible D gene is TRBD1 (6 bases). Trimming shortened V by 0 bases and J by 11 bases, and 13 bases separated the two germline ends. This CDR3 region has 13 residues. CDR1 is SGHNT and CDR2 is YENEEA in the germline V gene. CDR3 nucleotide sequence: TGTGCCAGCAGCTTAGATAAACAGGGTCGGGCTTTCTTT. Protein sequence: CASSLDKQGRAFF.

This clone was seen a single time. V usage is TRBV10-2 and J usage is TRBJ1-1; no clear D gene. Germline CDR1 and CDR2: WSHSY and SAAADI. The CDR3 runs to 13 residues. Deletions cut 2 bases from V and 3 bases from J, with 7 bases between. In nucleotides, the CDR3 is TGCGCCAGCAGTGAGAATATCGACACTGAAGCTTTCTTT. It yields the protein CASSENIDTEAFF.

The V gene is TRBV7-8, the J gene TRBJ1-6, with 10 bases identical to TRBD1. V lost 4 bases and J lost 7; bases outside the gene matches: 10. The germline V gene encodes CDR1 SGHVS and CDR2 FQNEAQ. The CDR3 covers 17 residues. The CDR3 loop is CASSWSRDRGRNSPLHF. The DNA for the CDR3 is TGTGCCAGCAGCTGGTCCCGGGACAGGGGTAGGAATTCACCCCTCCACTTT.

J is TRBJ2-3 and V is TRBV5-8; 11 nucleotides line up with TRBD2. This CDR3 has 17 amino acids. Germline V gene lookup returns CDR1 SGHTS and CDR2 YDEGEE. V was pared by 0 bases and J by 2 bases, with 5 bases of the junction left unmatched. CDR3 amino acids: CASSLEGTSGVTDTQYF. The DNA of the CDR3 is TGTGCCAGCAGCTTGGAAGGGACTAGCGGCGTCACAGATACGCAGTATTTT.

The chain recombines TRBV27 with TRBJ1-1, with 8 positions matching TRBD1. The CDR3 sequence is 17 residues long. The J segment lost 4 bases and the V segment lost 5 bases, leaving 15 bases of the junction unmatched. CDR1 MNHEY and CDR2 SMNVEV come from the germline V gene (reference sequence). The CDR3 protein is CASSPSDREWLFTEAFF. The DNA of the CDR3 is TGTGCCAGCAGTCCTTCGGACAGGGAATGGTTGTTCACTGAAGCTTTCTTT.

The chain recombines TRBV4-2 with TRBJ2-5, with 8 bases lining up with TRBD2. This CDR3 has 16 residues. The germline V gene has CDR1 LGHNA and CDR2 YNFKEQ. The V segment lost 0 bases and the J segment 4 bases; nucleotides outside the gene matches: 7. Here the CDR3 reads CASSQEMGLAGETQYF. CDR3 nucleotides: TGTGCCAGCAGCCAAGAAATGGGGCTAGCGGGAGAGACCCAGTACTTC.

The chain joins TRBV7-2 to TRBJ1-1; possible D gene TRBD1, 6 bases. V lost 5 bases to trimming and J lost 4 bases, with 14 bases between them. The germline CDR1 and CDR2 sequences are SGHTA and FQGNSA. The CDR3 is 14 amino acids. In DNA, the CDR3 is TGTGCCAGCAGCCCCAACAGGGTCGTCACTGAAGCTTTCTTT. Translating gives CASSPNRVVTEAFF.

V usage is TRBV9 and J usage is TRBJ1-2, with no clear D. The CDR3 totals 12 residues. V lost 0 bases and J 8 bases, leaving 8 bases between the germline ends. In germline, CDR1 is SGDLS, CDR2 YYNGEE. CDR3 in DNA: TGTGCCAGCAGCGTAGGACTTCAGGGCTACACCTTC. Translating gives CASSVGLQGYTF.

This clone showed up just once. The gene calls are TRBV9 and TRBJ2-7; D perhaps matches TRBD2 (5 bases). Germline lookup yields CDR1 SGDLS and CDR2 YYNGEE. V was shortened by 3 bases and J by 4 bases, with 20 bases between the two germline ends. The CDR3 has 16 amino acids. CDR3 sequence reads: CASSEPPGSESYEQYF. CDR3 in DNA: TGTGCCAGCAGCGAGCCCCCGGGGAGCGAAAGTTACGAGCAGTACTTC.

This rearrangement joins TRBV6-6 to TRBJ1-6; 9 nucleotides agree with TRBD1. V was clipped by 6 bases and J by 10 bases; unmatched bases: 10. Germline V gene data show CDR1 as MNHNY and CDR2 as SVGAGI (reference sequence). This CDR3 region has 15 residues. The chain's CDR3 is CASSPVGQGGSPLHF. The DNA for the CDR3 is TGTGCCAGCAGCCCCGTGGGACAGGGCGGATCACCCCTCCACTTT.

The V and J genes are TRBV19 and TRBJ2-5, with TRBD1 matching 7 bases. The J call is in doubt because the DNA end fits TRBJ2-7 better. Per the germline V gene, CDR1 is LNHDA and CDR2 is SQIVND (reference sequence). The CDR3 consists of 13 residues. The CDR3 DNA sequence: TGTGCCAGTAGTAGGGCAGGGGGTTACGAGCAGTACTTC. The encoded protein is CASSRAGGYEQYF.

For the CDR3, the DNA is TGCGCCAGCAGGCCCATGCCGGGACAGGACACTGAAGCTTTCTTT. Protein product: CASRPMPGQDTEAFF. The V call is TRBV5-1, the J call TRBJ1-1, with 8 bases identical to TRBD1. CDR1 and CDR2 from the germline V gene are SGHRS and YFSETQ. The CDR3 is made up of 15 amino acids. V was clipped by 5 bases and J by 3 bases; unmatched bases: 9.

The V gene is TRBV27, the J gene TRBJ1-5, with D possibly TRBD1 on 5 matching bases. Trimming shortened V by 4 bases and J by 3 bases, and 16 bases separated the two germline ends. This CDR3 spans 16 amino acids. Looked up from germline, CDR1 is MNHEY and CDR2 is SMNVEV (reference sequence). The CDR3 reads CASSYGGGTVNQPQHF. Written as DNA, the CDR3 is TGTGCCAGCAGTTACGGAGGAGGGACGGTCAATCAGCCCCAGCATTTT.

The chain combines TRBV13 with TRBJ1-6, with D maybe TRBD1 (5 bases). V lost 1 base and J 10 bases, leaving 11 bases between the germline ends. CDR3 length: 14 residues. From germline, CDR1 is PRHDT and CDR2 FYEKMQ (reference sequence). CDR3 sequence: CASSLDRGGSPLHF. The CDR3 DNA reads as TGTGCCAGCAGCTTAGATAGGGGCGGATCACCCCTCCACTTT.

This chain joins TRBV27 and TRBJ2-7; D is unclear. V shed 7 bases and J shed 2 bases, with 18 bases lying between them. The CDR3 has 15 residues. Germline CDR1 reads MNHEY; CDR2 reads SMNVEV (reference sequence). CDR3 sequence: CASTPASRIPYEQYF. DNA of the CDR3: TGTGCCAGCACCCCCGCGAGCAGGATCCCCTACGAGCAGTACTTC.

This chain links TRBV7-2 with TRBJ1-5, with D possibly matching TRBD1 (6 bases). Germline lookup yields CDR1 SGHTA and CDR2 FQGNSA. CDR3 length: 18 amino acids. Trimming stripped 2 bases from V and 0 bases from J, with 17 bases between. CDR3 coding DNA: TGTGCCAGCAGCTTATTAGATCTGGGACACCTTAGCAATCAGCCCCAGCATTTT. As protein: CASSLLDLGHLSNQPQHF.

J is TRBJ1-3 and V is TRBV7-9; D might be TRBD1 (6 bases). Germline CDR1 is SEHNR and CDR2 is FQNEAQ (reference sequence). Trimming removed 8 bases at V and 9 bases at J, with 14 bases between. CDR3 size: 12 residues. DNA of the CDR3: TGTGCCAGCTCACCCGGGGGGGCCACCATATATTTT. This gives the protein CASSPGGATIYF.

This clone was found once. CDR3 nucleotide sequence: TGTGCCAGCGGCTACGAGCAGTACTTC. Its translation is CASGYEQYF. The chain employs TRBV7-9 and TRBJ2-7; no clear D gene. The germline V gene encodes CDR1 SEHNR and CDR2 FQNEAQ (reference sequence). This CDR3 has 9 residues. Trimming left V 8 bases short and J 3 bases short, with 2 bases between. Using reference TRBV7-9 and TRBJ2-7 for the parts outside the CDR3, the full variable domain is DTGVSQNPRHKITKRGQNVTFRCDPISEHNRLYWYRQTLGQGPEFLTYFQNEAQLEKSRLLSDRFSAERPKGSFSTLEIQRTEQGDSAMYLCASGYEQYFGPGTRLTVT.

This clone was counted only a few times. Its ends do not fully match the called genes, so a read error is possible. The chain carries TRBV6-6 and TRBJ1-1; D is ambiguous. Looked up from germline, CDR1 is MNHNY and CDR2 is SVGAGI (reference sequence). CDR3 length: 12 amino acids. The CDR3 DNA reads TGTGCCAGCAGTTACCCGACCAACGCTCTCCTCTTT. Its protein product is CASSYPTNALLF.

The V gene is TRBV11-2, the J gene TRBJ1-5; D possibly corresponds to TRBD1 (5 bases). Trimming took off 0 bases at V and 2 bases at J, with 8 bases between the two ends. This CDR3 contains 15 residues. CDR1 SGHAT and CDR2 FQNNGV come from the germline V gene. CDR3 sequence reads: CASSLDLGGNQPQHF. CDR3 DNA sequence: TGTGCCAGCAGCTTAGATCTGGGGGGCAATCAGCCCCAGCATTTT.

The chain carries TRBV30 and TRBJ2-7, with 8 bases aligning to TRBD2. CDR1 and CDR2 (germline): GTSNPN, SVGIG (reference sequence). CDR3 length: 13 amino acids. J was trimmed by 6 bases and V by 2 bases; bases with no gene match: 6. For the CDR3, the DNA is TGTGCCTGGAGTCCCGCGGGGGGACCCGAGCAGTACTTC. As protein: CAWSPAGGPEQYF.

This CDR3 reads CASSLAGPRSGANVLTF. In DNA, the CDR3 is TGCGCCAGCAGCTTGGCAGGCCCGCGGTCTGGGGCCAACGTCCTGACTTTC. The rearrangement joins TRBV5-1 to TRBJ2-6; the D is unclear. V shed 0 bases and J shed 1 base, with 11 bases lying between them. The CDR3 has 17 amino acids. CDR1 is SGHRS, CDR2 YFSETQ, per germline. Looking up the rest from reference TRBV5-1 and TRBJ2-6 gives the full variable domain: KAGVTQTPRYLIKTRGQQVTLSCSPISGHRSVSWYQQTPGQGLQFLFEYFSETQRNKGNFPGRFSGRQFSNSRSEMNVSTLELGDSALYLCASSLAGPRSGANVLTFGAGSRLTVL.

This clone was found once. DNA for the CDR3: TGTGCCAGCAGCTTAGATAAGCGGGGGAACACCGGGGAGCTGTTTTTT. The encoded protein is CASSLDKRGNTGELFF. The chain joins TRBV7-9 to TRBJ2-2; 7 bases map to TRBD2. V lost 1 base to trimming and J lost 1 base; unmatched junction nucleotides: 3. CDR1 SEHNR and CDR2 FQNEAQ come from the germline V gene (reference sequence). CDR3 length: 16 residues.

This chain connects TRBV30 to TRBJ2-6; TRBD2 aligns across 7 bases. The CDR3 extends over 14 amino acids. The V gene's germline CDR1 is GTSNPN and CDR2 SVGIG (reference sequence). Unmatched junction bases numbered 2, after V lost 3 bases and J lost 3 bases. DNA for the CDR3: TGTGCCTGGAGGGGGGGGGATGGGGCCAACGTCCTGACTTTC. This sequence encodes CAWRGGDGANVLTF.

The chain combines TRBV6-6 with TRBJ1-6; no clear D. The CDR3 extends over 14 amino acids. V lost 2 bases, J lost 4 bases, and 6 bases lay in between. Germline V gene sequence: CDR1 MNHNY, CDR2 SVGAGI (reference sequence). DNA of the CDR3: TGTGCCAGCAGTTACGTAGGATATAATTCACCCCTCCACTTT. It codes for CASSYVGYNSPLHF.

The V gene is TRBV4-3, the J gene TRBJ1-4; 7 positions match TRBD1. Germline CDR1 is LGHNA and CDR2 is YSLEER. The CDR3 spans 16 residues. Losses at the gene ends were 3 bases for V and 2 bases for J; bases not matched to a gene: 6. CDR3 sequence: CASSQVTGATNEKLFF. The CDR3 DNA is TGCGCCAGCAGCCAGGTAACAGGGGCCACTAATGAAAAACTGTTTTTT.

This clone is labeled as medium-sized. This rearrangement joins TRBV12-5 to TRBJ2-2, with 7 bases lining up with TRBD1. The germline V gene has CDR1 LGHNT and CDR2 FRNRAP. The CDR3 loop spans 13 amino acids. V lost 9 bases, J lost 6 bases, and 7 bases stayed unmatched. The CDR3 reads CASAGTEPGELFF. CDR3 DNA sequence: TGTGCTAGCGCCGGGACAGAACCCGGGGAGCTGTTTTTT.